This TCR beta chain was sequenced in a study of T cells in Graves' hyperthyroidism and ophthalmopathy. TCR beta CDR3 region amplification was performed from RNA transcripts. The HTBI primer set served for first-round RT-PCR of the TCR CDR3. TCRdb re-called the multiplex PCR reads with MiXCR, one entry per CDR3 protein. The table includes almost 250,000 distinct CDR3 sequences, approximately 23% detected once. This clonotype was seen ten or more times. For ophthalmopathy patients, the Clinical Activity Score was at least 3 and the NOSPECS grade at least 4; duration was under 3 months. Diagnosing involved the use of clinical symptoms, serum thyroxine and TRAb, thyroid ultrasound and orbital computed tomography. This clonotype was sampled from a woman in her forties with Graves' ophthalmopathy. The sample comprised blood.

The CDR3 nucleotides are TGCAGCGCCAGCGAGGGAAGTCAGCCCCAGCATTTT. This sequence encodes CSASEGSQPQHF. V gene TRBV29-1 combines with J gene TRBJ1-5, with D hard to call. CDR3 length: 12 residues. CDR1 and CDR2 from the germline V gene are SQVTM and ANQGSEA. Trimming pared 7 bases from V and 6 bases from J, leaving 13 bases between.